This entry describes one T cell receptor (beta chain). Its cognate antigen is unknown. Unique molecular identifiers were used to barcode this TCRbeta library. TCRdb reanalysed the PCR reads using MiXCR and keeps one entry per CDR3 protein. The sample contains 84,000 or so distinct CDR3 sequences, around a sixth of which appear only once. The record originates from a study of T-cell reconstitution after alpha-beta-depleted transplantation in children. Study-wide results and caveats: Elevated TCRbeta diversity at day 60 was traced, in some patients, to surviving recipient T cells and thymic progenitors. Once a year had passed after transplant, T-cell counts and diversity came mostly from newly produced T cells. Alpha-beta T cells present about two months after transplant were reported to originate from several hundred expanded graft clones.

The V end was cut by 10 bases, the J end by 0 bases, with 19 bases between. The CDR3 loop spans 15 amino acids. The germline V gene has CDR1 MDHEN and CDR2 SYDVKM. This chain uses TRBV28 with TRBJ2-7; possible D gene TRBD1, 6 bases. The sequencing here drew on PBMCs, mostly from graft donor cells, taken 180 days after TCRalphabeta/CD19-depleted stem cell transplant. The TCR sequence derives from a male patient between 2 and 15 years old who had a stem cell transplant for acute lymphoblastic leukemia, so the T cells may come from the graft donor. The CDR3 coding sequence is TGTGCCACCAATCCCCCAGGGGCCTACTCCTACGAGCAGTACTTC. Translating gives CATNPPGAYSYEQYF.